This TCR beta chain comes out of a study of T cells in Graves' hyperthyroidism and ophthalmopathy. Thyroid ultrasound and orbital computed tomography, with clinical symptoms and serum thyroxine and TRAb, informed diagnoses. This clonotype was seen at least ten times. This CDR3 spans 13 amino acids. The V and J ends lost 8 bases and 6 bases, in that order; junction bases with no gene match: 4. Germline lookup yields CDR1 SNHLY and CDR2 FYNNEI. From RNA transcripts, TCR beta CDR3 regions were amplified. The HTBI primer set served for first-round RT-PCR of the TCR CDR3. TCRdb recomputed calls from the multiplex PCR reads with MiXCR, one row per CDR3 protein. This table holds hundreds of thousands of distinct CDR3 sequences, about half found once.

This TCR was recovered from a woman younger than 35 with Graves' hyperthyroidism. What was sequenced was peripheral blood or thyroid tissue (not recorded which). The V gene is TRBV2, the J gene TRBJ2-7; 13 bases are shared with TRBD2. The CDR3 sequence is CASAGLAGSEQYF. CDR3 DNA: TGTGCCAGCGCGGGACTAGCGGGAAGCGAGCAGTACTTC.